The rows below give T cell receptor beta chains drawn from one sample of a study of vaccination effects on CD4 cells after COVID-19. TCRdb keeps only in-frame clones here, not all; method: immunoSEQ multiplex PCR. The table lists about 79,000 clones, 70% to 75% of them singletons. For these TCRs, the target antigens are not known. The sample in question was CD4+ T cells from PBMCs cultured with HCoV-229E spike peptides, obtained before COVID-19 vaccination. These receptors were taken from a human donor who received a COVID-19 vaccine. Both conserved end residues are part of each CDR3. The order of the fields is D gene, V gene, J gene, clone size, CDR3 DNA, CDR3 protein. The D gene is left open where the match is weak. Rows give clone size only sometimes, using once, few, many, or a class for an expanded clone.

D: TRBD1; V: TRBV30; J: TRBJ1-1; size: .; DNA: TGTGCCTGGAGTGTACTTGGCAGGGGGCGCGGGACTGAAGCTTTCTTT; CDR3: CAWSVLGRGRGTEAFF
D: .; V: TRBV7-9; J: TRBJ1-1; size: few; DNA: TGTGCCAGCAGCTTAGCCGGACAGAGAAACACTGAAGCTTTCTTT; CDR3: CASSLAGQRNTEAFF
D: TRBD1; V: TRBV3-1/TRBV3-2; J: TRBJ1-2; size: .; DNA: TGTGCCAGCAGCTTCGGGACAGGGGGCTACACCTTC; CDR3: CASSFGTGGYTF
D: TRBD2; V: TRBV7-2; J: TRBJ2-5; size: .; DNA: TGTGCCAGCAGCTTCGGCGGGGGGGCAAAGACCCAGTACTTC; CDR3: CASSFGGGAKTQYF
D: TRBD1; V: TRBV9; J: TRBJ1-1; size: .; DNA: TGTGCCAGCAGCCCTTGGACAGGGCGGACTGAAGCTTTCTTT; CDR3: CASSPWTGRTEAFF
D: .; V: TRBV19; J: TRBJ2-5; size: .; DNA: TGTGCCAGTAGTATCGAGCCTCGATGGGAGACCCAGTACTTC; CDR3: CASSIEPRWETQYF
D: .; V: TRBV19; J: TRBJ2-3; size: .; DNA: TGTGCCAGTAGTAAAGGACTATCTAGCACAGATACGCAGTATTTT; CDR3: CASSKGLSSTDTQYF
D: TRBD1; V: TRBV5-1; J: TRBJ2-2; size: .; DNA: TGCGCCAGCAGCTTTGGAGAGACAGGGGGCCCGAGGCAGGTGTTTTTT; CDR3: CASSFGETGGPRQVFF
D: TRBD1; V: TRBV2; J: TRBJ1-4; size: .; DNA: TGTGCCAGCAGTTTGCGCCGGGACAGGGGGACTAATGAAAAACTGTTTTTT; CDR3: CASSLRRDRGTNEKLFF
D: .; V: TRBV28; J: TRBJ1-5; size: .; DNA: TGTGCCAGCAGTCCAATTGACAGCAATAGCAATCAGCCCCAGCATTTT; CDR3: CASSPIDSNSNQPQHF
D: .; V: TRBV28; J: TRBJ1-4; size: .; DNA: TGTGCCAGCAGTTTTGGGGGTTCCCTTACGGAAAAACTGTTTTTT; CDR3: CASSFGGSLTEKLFF
D: .; V: TRBV7-3; J: TRBJ1-5; size: .; DNA: TGTGCCAGCAGCTTAGATAGCAATCAGCCCCAGCATTTT; CDR3: CASSLDSNQPQHF
D: .; V: TRBV5-1; J: TRBJ1-3; size: .; DNA: TGCGCCAGCAGCTTGGGAGGGGGCTCTGGAAACACCATATATTTT; CDR3: CASSLGGGSGNTIYF
D: TRBD2; V: TRBV10-3; J: TRBJ2-3; size: .; DNA: TGTGCGTCGAAACGGGGGGGGCCAAGCACAGATACGCAGTATTTT; CDR3: CASKRGGPSTDTQYF
D: .; V: TRBV7-2; J: TRBJ2-1; size: once; DNA: TGTGCCAGCAGTCCCAGTTGGGGGGGGGCTGGGAATGAGCAGTTCTTC; CDR3: CASSPSWGGAGNEQFF
D: TRBD1; V: TRBV9; J: TRBJ2-3; size: .; DNA: TGTGCTCCGAGGACAGGGAGCACAGATACGCAGTATTTT; CDR3: CAPRTGSTDTQYF
D: .; V: TRBV5-5; J: TRBJ1-2; size: .; DNA: TGTGCCAGCAGCTTGGCGGTCTATGGCTACACCTTC; CDR3: CASSLAVYGYTF
D: .; V: TRBV19; J: TRBJ1-1; size: .; DNA: TGTGCCAGTAGTGCCATACAGGGTAGCACTGAAGCTTTCTTT; CDR3: CASSAIQGSTEAFF
D: .; V: TRBV11-3; J: TRBJ2-3; size: .; DNA: TGTGCCAGCAGCTTAGAGACCCAATATACGCAGTATTTT; CDR3: CASSLETQYTQYF
D: .; V: TRBV3-1/TRBV3-2; J: TRBJ1-1; size: .; DNA: TGTGCCAGCAGCCAAGAGGGGGGGAACACTGAAGCTTTCTTT; CDR3: CASSQEGGNTEAFF
D: .; V: TRBV5-1; J: TRBJ1-1; size: .; DNA: TGCGCCAGCAGCTTGGGGACCAGTATTATGAACACTGAAGCTTTCTTT; CDR3: CASSLGTSIMNTEAFF
D: .; V: TRBV7-8; J: TRBJ2-3; size: .; DNA: TGTGCCAGCAGCCGAGAGCAGGGGTTATCGGATACGCAGTATTTT; CDR3: CASSREQGLSDTQYF
D: .; V: TRBV29-1; J: TRBJ2-3; size: once; DNA: TGCAGCGTCCGGTGGGATACAGATACGCAGTATTTT; CDR3: CSVRWDTDTQYF
D: .; V: TRBV6-5; J: TRBJ1-4; size: .; DNA: TGTGCCAGCAGTTACTCCGCAGTGGAAAAACTGTTTTTT; CDR3: CASSYSAVEKLFF
D: .; V: TRBV5-6; J: TRBJ1-1; size: .; DNA: TGTGCCAGCAGCTGGGAGAACACTGAAGCTTTCTTT; CDR3: CASSWENTEAFF
D: .; V: TRBV5-4; J: TRBJ1-2; size: medium-sized; DNA: TGTGCCAGCAGCTTGTTGGGTTCTAACTATGGCTACACCTTC; CDR3: CASSLLGSNYGYTF
D: .; V: TRBV2; J: TRBJ1-1; size: few; DNA: TGTGCCAGCATGCCCCCAGGGAACACTGAAGCTTTCTTT; CDR3: CASMPPGNTEAFF
D: .; V: TRBV3-1/TRBV3-2; J: TRBJ1-3; size: once; DNA: TGTGCCAGCAGCCAAGGCCCCGGAAACACCATATATTTT; CDR3: CASSQGPGNTIYF
D: .; V: TRBV7-9; J: TRBJ2-3; size: .; DNA: TGTGCCAGCAGCTCTGGACAGCCTGGGGATACGCAGTATTTT; CDR3: CASSSGQPGDTQYF